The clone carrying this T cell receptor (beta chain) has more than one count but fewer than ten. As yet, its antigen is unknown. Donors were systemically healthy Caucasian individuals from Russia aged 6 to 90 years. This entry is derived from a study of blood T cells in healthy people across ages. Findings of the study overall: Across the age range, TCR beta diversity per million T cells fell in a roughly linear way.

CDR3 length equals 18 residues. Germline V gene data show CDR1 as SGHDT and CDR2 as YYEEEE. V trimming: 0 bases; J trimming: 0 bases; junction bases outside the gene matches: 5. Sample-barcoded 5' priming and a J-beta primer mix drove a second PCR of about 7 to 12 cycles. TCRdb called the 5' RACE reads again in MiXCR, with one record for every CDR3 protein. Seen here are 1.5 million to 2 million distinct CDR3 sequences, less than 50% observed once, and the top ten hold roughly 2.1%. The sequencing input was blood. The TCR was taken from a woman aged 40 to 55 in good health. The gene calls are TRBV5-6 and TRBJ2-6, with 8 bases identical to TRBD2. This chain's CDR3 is CASSLGAGVFSGANVLTF. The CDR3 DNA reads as TGTGCCAGCAGCTTGGGAGCGGGGGTCTTCTCTGGGGCCAACGTCCTGACTTTC.